The sequence of this T cell receptor (beta chain) was determined in a study of T-cell reconstitution after alpha-beta-depleted transplantation in children. Overall study findings and caveats: Certain patients had high TCRbeta diversity at day 60, and it came from recipient T cells and thymic progenitors that survived. Expanded clones from the graft, numbering several hundred, reportedly supplied alpha-beta T cells about two months after transplant. By one year post-transplant, T-cell counts and diversity largely arose from T cells that were newly produced.

Germline CDR1 reads SGHAT; CDR2 reads FQDESV (reference sequence). The CDR3 contains 16 residues. This clonotype was seen once. Its cognate antigen is unknown. A much larger clone lies one base from this, so it may be a read error. TCRbeta library preparation incorporated unique molecular identifiers. TCRdb recomputed calls from the PCR reads with MiXCR, one row per CDR3 protein. The table lists 480,000 or so distinct CDR3 sequences, over 9.5% of them singletons, with 2% to 2.5% in the top ten. This sample comprised PBMCs, obtained before TCRalphabeta/CD19-depleted stem cell transplant. This clonotype was sampled from a child aged 2-15 years with inherited bone marrow failure, due to receive a stem cell transplant. The chain employs TRBV11-1 and TRBJ2-3; 9 nucleotides align to TRBD2. CDR3 region: CASSFRTSESPDAQYF. The DNA for the CDR3 is TGTGCCAGCAGCTTCCGGACTAGCGAAAGCCCAGATGCGCAGTATTTT.